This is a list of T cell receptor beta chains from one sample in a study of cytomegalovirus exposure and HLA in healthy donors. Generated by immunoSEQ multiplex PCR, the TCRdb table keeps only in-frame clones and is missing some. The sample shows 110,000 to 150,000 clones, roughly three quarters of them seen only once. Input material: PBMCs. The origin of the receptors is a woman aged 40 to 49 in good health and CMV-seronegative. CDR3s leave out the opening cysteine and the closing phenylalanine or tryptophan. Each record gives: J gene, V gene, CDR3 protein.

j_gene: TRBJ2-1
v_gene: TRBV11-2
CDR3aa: ASSLVNRSSYNEQF

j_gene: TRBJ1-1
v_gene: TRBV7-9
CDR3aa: ASSTWTGGAHTEAF

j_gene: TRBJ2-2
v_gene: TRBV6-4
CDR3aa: ASSDERGHTGELF

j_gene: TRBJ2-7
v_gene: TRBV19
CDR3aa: ASSPEGAYEQY

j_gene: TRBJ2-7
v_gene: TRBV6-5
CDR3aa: ASSSPVGGEQY

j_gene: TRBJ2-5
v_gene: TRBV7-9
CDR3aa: ASGSDTGETQY

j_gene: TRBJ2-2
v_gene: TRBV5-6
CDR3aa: ASSQITGELF

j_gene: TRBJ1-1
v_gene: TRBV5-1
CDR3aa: ASSEQGGEAF

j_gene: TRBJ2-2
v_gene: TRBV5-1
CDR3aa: ASSAPEKEPTGELF

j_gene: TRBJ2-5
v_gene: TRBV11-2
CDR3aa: ASSLVHVGGGWRKTQY

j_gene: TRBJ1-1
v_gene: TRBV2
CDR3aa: ASRNEKTEAF

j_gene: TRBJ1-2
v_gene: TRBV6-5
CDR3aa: ASRSDKDYGYT

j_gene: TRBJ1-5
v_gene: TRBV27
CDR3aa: ASNDRGQGALGQPQH

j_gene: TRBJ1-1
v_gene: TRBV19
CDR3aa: ASIPPGQGAWEAF

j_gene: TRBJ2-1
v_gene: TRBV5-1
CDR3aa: ASSYNRDRGDNEQF

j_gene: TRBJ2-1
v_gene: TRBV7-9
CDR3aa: ASSSAGPNYNEQF

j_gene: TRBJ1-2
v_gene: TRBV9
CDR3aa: ASSVVAGYT

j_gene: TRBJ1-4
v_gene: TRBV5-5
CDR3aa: ASSLVAGNEKLF

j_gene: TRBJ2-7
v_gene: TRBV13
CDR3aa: ASSLRGGEQY

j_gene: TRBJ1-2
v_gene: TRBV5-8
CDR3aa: ASSLGQANYGYT

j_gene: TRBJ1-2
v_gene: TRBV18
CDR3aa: ASSPVADNGYT

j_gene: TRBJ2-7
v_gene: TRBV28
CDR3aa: ASSLFGPTYEQY

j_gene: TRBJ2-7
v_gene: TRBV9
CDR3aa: ASSAAGREQY

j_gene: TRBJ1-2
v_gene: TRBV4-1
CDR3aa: ASSQDHRVPDLNYGYT

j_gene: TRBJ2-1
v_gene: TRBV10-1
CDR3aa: ASSEVASGSYNEQF

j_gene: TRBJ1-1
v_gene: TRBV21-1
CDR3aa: ASSAHLPGTGRLNTEAF

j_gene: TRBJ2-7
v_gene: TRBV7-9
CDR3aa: ASSFSGDESYEQY

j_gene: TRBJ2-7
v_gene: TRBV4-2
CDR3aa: ASSHSSGGPFYEQY

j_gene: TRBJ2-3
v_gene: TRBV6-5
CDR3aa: ASSYQAGVGYTQY

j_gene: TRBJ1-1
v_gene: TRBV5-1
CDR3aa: ASSTGSRDTEAF